The entry that follows covers one T cell receptor beta chain sequence. In this sample, this clonotype turned up a few times. What this receptor recognizes is not known. There are no base qualities to consult, and no much larger clone falls within one base. Libraries of naive CD8 T cells were built from anywhere between roughly 17,000 and 1,000,000 sorted cells, with 10%, 30% or 50% of the purified RNA used. Naive CD8 T cells, defined as CD8+CD4-CCR7+CD45RA+, were FACS-sorted into RLT Plus buffer on a BD FACSAria II. To test detection sensitivity, Jurkat RNA equal to approximately ten TCR copies was added to samples of about 20,000-1,000,000 naive CD8 T cells. Enrichment of CD8 T cells was done with RosetteSep CD8+ T Cell Enrichment Cocktail plus Ficoll-Paque, and ACK red cell lysis came afterward. This record belongs to a study of molecular identifiers for immune sequencing clone quantification (dated by TCRdb to between 2017 and 2018). Regarding the study in general: For a replicate experiment, RNA from around 20,000 or 100,000 naive CD8 T cells was divided into five aliquots, of which four were sequenced. The study was a methods study using CD8 T cells to benchmark molecular-identifier clustering-based TCR repertoire sequencing (MIDCIRS) and TCR RNA copy counting.

Study-wide conclusions, independent of this receptor: A single cell's worth of spiked-in Jurkat TCR RNA was reported detectable even among one million naive CD8 T cells. In CMV-specific effector cells, clones with more than 20 RNA copies contained over 99% of molecules, whereas in naive cells such clones contained under 1% of molecules. When barcode sub-clustering was omitted, TCR diversity was inflated by chimeric consensus sequences, with chimeras reaching as high as 47%. Highly expanded clone sizes could be underestimated because identical TCR molecules may share a barcode. Modeling estimated roughly 3.2 recovered TCR RNA copies per cell, compared with around 9.7 by digital PCR, which implies about 30% capture efficiency. The naive libraries included spiked-in Jurkat TCR RNA (about 9 copies' worth), and this Jurkat TCR RNA is not part of the donor repertoire.

CDR1 and CDR2 were assigned from the germline V gene as MNHEY and SVGEGT. Between the V and J ends, shortened by 3 bases and 7 bases respectively, the junction contains 16 bases. The CDR3 numbers 14 residues from cysteine through phenylalanine. The CDR3 DNA has 42 bases and is translated from base 1. Receptor amplification or capture employed PCR. TCRdb shows the sequencer as Illumina HiSeq 4000. Bulk TCR libraries were generated as previously described, with the TCR primers listed in Table S5 used. Total RNA was purified with the Qiagen AllPrep DNA/RNA kit. Before analysis, reads from multiple sequencing runs of the same library were pooled. In the authors' own workflow: Reads were retained only if an exact TCR constant sequence was present, and the retained reads were trimmed to 150 nt and grouped according to their 12-nt molecular barcodes. Reads in each barcode group were sub-clustered using a 15% Levenshtein threshold, and a quality-weighted consensus sequence was built for each RNA molecule. Non-functional sequences were filtered out, along with any lower-count sequence sitting one edit away from another sequence. On the basis of fitting two negative binomial distributions, barcode sub-clusters with fewer than 20% of the maximum read count were discarded. Clones were called with MiXCR by TCRdb after fastp trimmed the public reads at Q25, and only in-frame beta chains were retained. Merged by CDR3 protein, the rows form single entries marked with the most common genes and DNA. These V and J calls are TCRdb output, not the study's own analysis. This sample gives around 470,000 distinct CDR3 sequences in total; 20% to 25% of them show up just once. The top ten clonotypes cover 0.65% to 0.95% of the sample.

The material sequenced was naive CD8+ T cells from blood, with Jurkat cell RNA spiked in. The intended sense of this specimen's cell subset or site label: FACS-sorted CD8+CD4-CCR7+CD45RA+ naive T cells. The sequence links TRBV6-2 or TRBV6-3 to TRBJ2-7; the D gene lacks a confident call. The sequence was obtained from a human donor in good health. Some libraries in this study had Jurkat cell RNA spiked in. The sequenced DNA: TGTGCCAGCAGTTATATGTCATCGGGTCGGGAGCAGTACTTC. This is translated as CASSYMSSGREQYF.